Listed here are 23 T cell receptor beta chains from one sample, sequenced in a study of metastatic and nonmetastatic thyroid tumors. Every patient was untreated before thyroid surgery. TCRdb recomputed clones from the PCR reads via MiXCR. The sample yields 30,000 to 45,000 clones, approximately 20% seen once. Sample: blood. The source is a female donor with papillary thyroid cancer or a benign thyroid nodule (not recorded which). Some clones in this sample may be carry-over from other donors' samples.

In this sample, this clone turned up many times. This chain joins TRBV20-1 and TRBJ2-7, with D unresolved. Per germline, CDR1 DFQATT and CDR2 SNEGSKA (reference sequence). This CDR3 is 13 amino acids long. Deletions cut 5 bases from V and 1 base from J, with 12 bases between. The CDR3 bases are TGCAGTGCTGAGGTGGCACATTCCTACGAGCAGTACTTC. Protein product: CSAEVAHSYEQYF.

This clone was seen repeatedly, ten times or more. The genes are TRBV29-1 and TRBJ2-1; 9 nucleotides agree with TRBD1. Germline CDR1 reads SQVTM; CDR2 reads ANQGSEA. This CDR3 region has 14 residues. The V segment lost 6 bases and the J segment 6 bases; nucleotides outside the gene matches: 9. The CDR3 DNA sequence: TGCAGCGTCCTCCGGGACAGGGAAGGCAATGAGCAGTTCTTC. Translating it yields CSVLRDREGNEQFF.

In this sample, this clone turned up many times. The gene calls are TRBV2 and TRBJ2-5; no clear D. Germline assignment: CDR1 SNHLY and CDR2 FYNNEI. Between the trimmed V and J ends, which lost 3 bases and 4 bases, there was a span of 3 bases. The CDR3 runs to 11 residues. In nucleotides, the CDR3 is TGTGCCAGCAGTGAGGGAGAGACCCAGTACTTC. Translating gives CASSEGETQYF.

This clone appeared a few times. This chain joins TRBV20-1 and TRBJ2-7, with 8 bases identical to TRBD2. The V and J ends lost 2 bases and 2 bases, in that order; junction bases with no gene match: 5. CDR1 is DFQATT, CDR2 SNEGSKA, per germline (reference sequence). This CDR3 region has 14 residues. CDR3 DNA: TGCAGTGCTAGACGCGCGGGAGGAGCCTACGAGCAGTACTTC. This gives the protein CSARRAGGAYEQYF.

This clone was detected ten times or more. The gene calls are TRBV20-1 and TRBJ1-4, with D possibly being TRBD1 (5 bases). V was pared by 4 bases and J by 8 bases, with 17 bases between. CDR1 is DFQATT, CDR2 SNEGSKA, per germline (reference sequence). The CDR3 is made up of 14 amino acids. CDR3 amino acids: CSATHGGGDEKLFF. DNA of the CDR3: TGCAGTGCTACCCATGGGGGGGGAGACGAAAAACTGTTTTTT.

A note on this clone: The germline gene is not matched at one end of the junction; a read error may be the cause. The rearrangement links TRBV5-1 to TRBJ1-1, with D maybe TRBD1 (5 bases). The CDR3 is 15 amino acids. Per germline, CDR1 SGHRS and CDR2 YFSETQ. The CDR3 spells CSSTGGSFLGTEAFF. The DNA for the CDR3 is TGCTCCAGCACCGGGGGGAGTTTTTTGGGCACTGAAGCTTTCTTT.

This clone occurred many times. The genes are TRBV20-1 and TRBJ2-7, with TRBD2 matching over 11 bases. The CDR3 spans 15 residues. CDR1 DFQATT and CDR2 SNEGSKA come from the germline V gene (reference sequence). V dropped 6 bases and J dropped 5; count of bases not matched to a gene: 12. CDR3 protein: CSAGPLAGGFHEQYF. The CDR3 nucleotides read TGCAGTGCAGGGCCCCTAGCGGGAGGTTTCCACGAGCAGTACTTC.

The gene calls are TRBV7-8 and TRBJ2-1; 9 nucleotides align to TRBD2. There are 15 residues in the CDR3. V lost 1 base to trimming and J lost 16 bases; unmatched junction nucleotides: 14. The germline gives CDR1 SGHVS, CDR2 FQNEAQ. This CDR3 reads CASSLGGGAFNDHFF. DNA of the CDR3: TGTGCCAGCAGCTTAGGCGGGGGGGCTTTTAATGATCATTTCTTC. Variable domain in full (rest from reference TRBV7-8 and TRBJ2-1): GAGVSQSPRYKVAKRGQDVALRCDPISGHVSLFWYQQALGQGPEFLTYFQNEAQLDKSGLPSDRFFAERPEGSVSTLKIQRTQQEDSAVYLCASSLGGGAFNDHFFGPGTRLTVL.

The chain uses TRBV20-1 and TRBJ2-7; D is ambiguous. CDR3 length equals 15 residues. Germline V gives CDR1 DFQATT, CDR2 SNEGSKA (reference sequence). V lost 3 bases, J lost 2 bases, and 17 bases lay in between. The CDR3 protein is CSASHWQWAPYEQYF. CDR3 DNA: TGCAGTGCTAGTCATTGGCAATGGGCACCCTACGAGCAGTACTTC.

The V gene is TRBV5-1, the J gene TRBJ2-7; 12 nucleotides agree with TRBD2. V dropped 0 bases and J dropped 3; count of bases not matched to a gene: 4. The germline V gene has CDR1 SGHRS and CDR2 YFSETQ. The CDR3 covers 16 residues. The CDR3 sequence: CASSLEATSGSYEQYF. CDR3 bases: TGCGCCAGCAGCTTGGAAGCGACTAGCGGGAGCTACGAGCAGTACTTC.

For this clone: A much larger clone sits a single nucleotide away, making a read error possible. V gene TRBV24-1 combines with J gene TRBJ2-2, with a weak D call TRBD1 (6 bases). V lost 4 bases, J lost 1 base, and 12 bases lay in between. The CDR3 length is 16 residues. Looked up from germline, CDR1 is KGHDR and CDR2 is SFDVKD. This CDR3 is CATSDPTGWNTGELFF. The CDR3 DNA reads TGTGCCACCAGTGACCCTACAGGGTGGAACACCGGGGAGCTGTTTTTT.

This clone was observed a few times. The chain recombines TRBV15 with TRBJ1-2; D perhaps matches TRBD1 (6 bases). This CDR3 is 16 amino acids long. The V end was cut by 3 bases, the J end by 3 bases, with 17 bases between. Germline V gene lookup returns CDR1 LNHNV and CDR2 YYDKDF (reference sequence). DNA of the CDR3: TGTGCCACCAGCAGTCCTACAGTAACAGGGCACTATGGCTACACCTTC. It encodes CATSSPTVTGHYGYTF.

This clone occurred many times. The J gene is TRBJ2-3, the V gene TRBV24-1, with 12 bases lining up with TRBD2. V lost 4 bases to trimming and J lost 5 bases; unmatched junction nucleotides: 9. The CDR3 is 17 residues long. Germline lookup yields CDR1 KGHDR and CDR2 SFDVKD. The CDR3 DNA reads TGTGCCACCAGTGACCCTGGACTAGCGGGATTTCGAGATACGCAGTATTTT. Its protein is CATSDPGLAGFRDTQYF.

The V call is TRBV20-1, the J call TRBJ1-2, with 7 positions matching TRBD1. V lost 0 bases to trimming and J lost 4 bases; unmatched junction nucleotides: 14. There are 17 residues in the CDR3. Germline V CDR1 and CDR2: DFQATT, SNEGSKA (reference sequence). The CDR3 is CSARDGTGAGGSYGYTF. The CDR3 DNA is TGCAGTGCTAGAGATGGTACAGGGGCAGGGGGTAGCTATGGCTACACCTTC.

This clone was observed many times. The rearrangement uses TRBV20-1 and TRBJ2-1; TRBD2 aligns across 8 bases. The CDR3 totals 15 residues. V lost 3 bases, J lost 0 bases, and 4 bases stayed unmatched. Germline CDR1 and CDR2: DFQATT and SNEGSKA (reference sequence). Here the CDR3 reads CSARTSESSYNEQFF. In DNA, the CDR3 is TGCAGTGCTAGGACTAGCGAGAGCTCCTACAATGAGCAGTTCTTC.

At least ten counts were recorded for this clone. The chain carries TRBV4-1 and TRBJ2-5; D gene ambiguous. The CDR3 loop spans 12 amino acids. V was clipped by 1 base and J by 9 bases, with 9 bases between them. CDR1 and CDR2 from the germline V gene are MGHRA and YSYEKL. The chain's CDR3 is CASSQANEAQYF. The CDR3, as DNA: TGCGCCAGCAGCCAAGCCAACGAGGCCCAGTACTTC.

This sequence joins TRBV6-1 and TRBJ2-3; D call uncertain. The germline V gene has CDR1 MNHNS and CDR2 SASEGT. This CDR3 comprises 12 residues. The V and J ends lost 10 bases and 6 bases respectively, with 14 bases between them. CDR3 loop: CATDSTADTQYF. In DNA form, the CDR3 reads TGTGCCACCGATTCGACCGCGGATACGCAGTATTTT.

This clone was counted between two and nine times. This chain links TRBV28 with TRBJ2-4; 9 bases are shared with TRBD2. Trimming removed 6 bases from V and 0 bases from J; junction bases left unmatched: 18. The CDR3 contains 20 residues. CDR1 is MDHEN and CDR2 is SYDVKM in the germline V gene. The CDR3 DNA reads as TGTGCCAGCAGCGGGGGGCATCCCTGGCGGGAGGGCCGAGCCAAAAACATTCAGTACTTC. Translating gives CASSGGHPWREGRAKNIQYF.

The chain combines TRBV4-1 with TRBJ2-7; 12 bases agree with TRBD2. The J segment lost 6 bases and the V segment lost 0 bases, leaving 12 bases of the junction unmatched. The CDR3 contains 18 residues. Looked up from germline, CDR1 is MGHRA and CDR2 is YSYEKL. The CDR3 bases are TGCGCCAGCAGCCAAGAAACATCAGCGTTACTAGCGGGGGGCGAGCAGTACTTC. It specifies CASSQETSALLAGGEQYF.

This clone turned up a few times. This chain uses TRBV27 with TRBJ2-7; D might be TRBD2 (6 bases). The CDR3 is 13 residues long. The ends were cut back, 3 bases at V and 7 bases at J, with 13 bases in the middle. Germline CDR1 is MNHEY and CDR2 is SMNVEV (reference sequence). The CDR3 DNA is TGTGCCAGCAGTTTCTCCCGGGAGAGAGAGCAGTACTTC. Protein: CASSFSREREQYF.

In this sample, this clone turned up many times. Within the sample, other DNA sequences also encode this same CDR3. This rearrangement joins TRBV11-2 to TRBJ2-1; possible D gene TRBD1, 6 bases. Germline CDR1 and CDR2: SGHAT and FQNNGV. The length of the CDR3 is 15 residues. Trimming took off 5 bases at V and 10 bases at J, with 21 bases between the two ends. CDR3 in amino acids: CASSPLGARSGEQFF. The CDR3 DNA reads TGTGCCAGCAGCCCCTTGGGGGCCCGGTCAGGCGAGCAGTTCTTC.

The sample holds many counts of this clone. The J gene is TRBJ1-1, the V gene TRBV4-2; D not resolved. The CDR3 spans 13 residues. Germline lookup yields CDR1 LGHNA and CDR2 YNFKEQ. V was cut by 0 bases and J by 4 bases, with 6 bases left in between. The CDR3 loop reads CASSQDTATEAFF. In nucleotides, the CDR3 is TGTGCCAGCAGCCAAGATACGGCCACTGAAGCTTTCTTT.

This clone was detected ten times or more. V is TRBV14 and J is TRBJ1-3; TRBD1 is a possible D gene (5 bases). V was pared by 3 bases and J by 2 bases, with 11 bases between. The CDR3 totals 15 residues. Germline CDR1 and CDR2: SGHDN and FVKESK. Written as DNA, the CDR3 is TGTGCCAGCAGCCAGGGACCAATCCCTGGAAACACCATATATTTT. Encoded protein: CASSQGPIPGNTIYF.